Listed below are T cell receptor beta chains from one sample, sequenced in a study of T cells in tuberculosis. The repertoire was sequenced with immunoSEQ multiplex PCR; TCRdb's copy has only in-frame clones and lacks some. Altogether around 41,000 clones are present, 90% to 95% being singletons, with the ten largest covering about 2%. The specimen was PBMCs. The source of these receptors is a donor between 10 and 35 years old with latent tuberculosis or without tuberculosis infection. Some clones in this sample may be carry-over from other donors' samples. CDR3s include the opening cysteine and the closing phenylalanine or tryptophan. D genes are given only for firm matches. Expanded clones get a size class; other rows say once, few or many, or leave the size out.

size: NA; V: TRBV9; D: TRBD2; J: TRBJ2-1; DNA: TGTGCCAGCAGCCCCGGGACTAGCGGGATTAATGAGCAGTTCTTC; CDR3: CASSPGTSGINEQFF
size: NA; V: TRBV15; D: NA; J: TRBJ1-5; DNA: TGTGCCACCAGCAGAGACAGGGTCTTAGGTCAGCCCCAGCATTTT; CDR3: CATSRDRVLGQPQHF
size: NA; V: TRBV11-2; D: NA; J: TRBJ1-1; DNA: TGTGCCAGCAGCTTAGTAACAGATGAAGCTTTCTTT; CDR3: CASSLVTDEAFF
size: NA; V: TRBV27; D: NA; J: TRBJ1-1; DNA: TGTGCCAGCAGGAAACCGGGTCCCGTTTACACTGAAGCTTTCTTT; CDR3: CASRKPGPVYTEAFF
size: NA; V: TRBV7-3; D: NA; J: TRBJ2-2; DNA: TGTGCCAGCAGCCCTCCCGGGGGGAACACCGGGGAGCTGTTTTTT; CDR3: CASSPPGGNTGELFF
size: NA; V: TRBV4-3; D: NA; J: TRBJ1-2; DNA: TGCGCCAGCAGCCACCCAAGGGGGAACTATGGCTACACCTTC; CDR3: CASSHPRGNYGYTF
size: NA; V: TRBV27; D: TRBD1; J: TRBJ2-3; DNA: TGTGCCAGCAGTTTCCCGAGCGGACAGGGATTATTAGATACGCAGTATTTT; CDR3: CASSFPSGQGLLDTQYF
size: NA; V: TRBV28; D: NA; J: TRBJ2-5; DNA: TGTGCCAGCAGACTTCGGTCGACTAGACGCCAAGAGACCCAGTACTTC; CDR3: CASRLRSTRRQETQYF
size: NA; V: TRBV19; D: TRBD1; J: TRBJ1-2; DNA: TGTGCCAGTAGTATTTCGACAGGGGGCTATGGCTACACCTTC; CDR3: CASSISTGGYGYTF
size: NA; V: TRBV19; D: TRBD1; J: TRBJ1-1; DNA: TGTGCCAGTACCCTGACAGGGGGGAAATCGGCAGACACTGAAGCTTTCTTT; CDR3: CASTLTGGKSADTEAFF
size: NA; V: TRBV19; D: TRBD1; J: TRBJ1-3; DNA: TGTGCCAGTAGTATGCGGCAGGGGGCGAAGGGAAACACCATATATTTT; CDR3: CASSMRQGAKGNTIYF
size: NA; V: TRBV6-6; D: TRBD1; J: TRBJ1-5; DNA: TGTGCCAGCAGTTACTCCCCAGGGGGCATTTCTGAGCCCCAGCATTTT; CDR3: CASSYSPGGISEPQHF
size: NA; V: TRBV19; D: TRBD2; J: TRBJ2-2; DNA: TGTGCCAGTAGCGGGAGGGCCCTTTCTCAATGGGCCGGGGAGCTGTTTTTT; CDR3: CASSGRALSQWAGELFF
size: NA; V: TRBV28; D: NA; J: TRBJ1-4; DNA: TGTGCCAGCAGTTTGGTGGGGGGAGATGAAAAACTGTTTTTT; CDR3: CASSLVGGDEKLFF
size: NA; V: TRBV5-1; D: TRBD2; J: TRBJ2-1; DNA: TGCGCCAGCAGCTCGGGAGGGCCTCCGGGTGAGCAGTTCTTC; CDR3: CASSSGGPPGEQFF
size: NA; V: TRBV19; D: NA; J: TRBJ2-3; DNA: TGTGCCAGTATGGGTTCAGACACTTCGCGCGTCGATACGCAGTATTTT; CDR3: CASMGSDTSRVDTQYF
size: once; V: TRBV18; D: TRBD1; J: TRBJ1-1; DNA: TGTGCCAGCTCAGATCGGACAGGGCTTAACACTGAAGCTTTCTTT; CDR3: CASSDRTGLNTEAFF
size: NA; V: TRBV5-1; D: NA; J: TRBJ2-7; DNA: TGCGCCAGCAGCGGGGTGGGAGACGAGCAGTACTTC; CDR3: CASSGVGDEQYF
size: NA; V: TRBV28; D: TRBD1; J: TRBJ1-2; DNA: TGTGCCAGCAGTTGGGACAGTATTAACTATGGCTACACCTTC; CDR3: CASSWDSINYGYTF
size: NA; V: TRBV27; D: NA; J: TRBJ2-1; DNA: TGTGCCAGCAGCCGCGACGGGCCAGGGGGGAGGTTGCACAATGAGCAGTTCTTC; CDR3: CASSRDGPGGRLHNEQFF
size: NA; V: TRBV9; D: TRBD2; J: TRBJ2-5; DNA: TGTGCCAGCAGCGTAGCTCCACTAGCGGGATCTAACCAAGAGACCCAGTACTTC; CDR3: CASSVAPLAGSNQETQYF
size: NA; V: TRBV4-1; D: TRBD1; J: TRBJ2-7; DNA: TGCGCCAGCAGCCCCTTGTACGGACAGGACTCCTACGAGCAGTACTTC; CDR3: CASSPLYGQDSYEQYF
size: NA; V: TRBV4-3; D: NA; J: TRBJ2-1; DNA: TGCGCCAGCAGCCAAGAAGGGGGAACCTACAATGAGCAGTTCTTC; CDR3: CASSQEGGTYNEQFF
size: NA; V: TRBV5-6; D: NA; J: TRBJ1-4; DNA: TGTGCCAGCAGCTTGAGGTTGGGGGGTCAACTGTTTTTT; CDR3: CASSLRLGGQLFF
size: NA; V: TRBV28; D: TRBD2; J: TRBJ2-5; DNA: TGTGCCAGCAACCGAGGACTAGCGGGAGAAGAGACCCAGTACTTC; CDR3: CASNRGLAGEETQYF
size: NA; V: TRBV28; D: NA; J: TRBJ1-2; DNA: TGTGCCAGCAGCCCAAACTATGGCTACACCTTC; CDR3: CASSPNYGYTF
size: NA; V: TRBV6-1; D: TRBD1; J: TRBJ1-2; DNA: TGTGCCAGCAGTACCCGGGACAGGGGCGATGGCTACACCTTC; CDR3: CASSTRDRGDGYTF
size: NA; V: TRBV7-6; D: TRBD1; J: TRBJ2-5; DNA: TGTGCCAGCAGCCCAGGACAGGGGGAACAAGAGACCCAGTACTTC; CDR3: CASSPGQGEQETQYF
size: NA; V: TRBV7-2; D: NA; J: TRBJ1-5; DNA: TGTGCCAGCAGCTTGTACGGAGGTGGCAATCAGCCCCAGCATTTT; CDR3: CASSLYGGGNQPQHF
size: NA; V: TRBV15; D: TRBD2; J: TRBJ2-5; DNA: TGTGCCACCAGCAGAGAACTAGCGGGAGGAGAGACCCAGTACTTC; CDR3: CATSRELAGGETQYF
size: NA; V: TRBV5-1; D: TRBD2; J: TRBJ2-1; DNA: TGCGCCAGCAGCCCGGGACTAGCGGGGACCAGCTCCTACAATGAGCAGTTCTTC; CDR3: CASSPGLAGTSSYNEQFF
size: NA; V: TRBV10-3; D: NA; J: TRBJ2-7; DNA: TGTGCCATCAGTCCTCCCCCGCAACACAGTACCGGGCAGTACTTC; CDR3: CAISPPPQHSTGQYF
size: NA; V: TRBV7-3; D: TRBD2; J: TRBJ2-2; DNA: TGTGCCAGCAGCTTAATATCTAGCGGGAGCGTCGGGGAGCTGTTTTTT; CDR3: CASSLISSGSVGELFF
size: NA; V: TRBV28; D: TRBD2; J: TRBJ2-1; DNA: TGTGCCAGCAGGGTGGAAGGACTAGCGGTTAAAAATGAGCAGTTCTTC; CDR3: CASRVEGLAVKNEQFF
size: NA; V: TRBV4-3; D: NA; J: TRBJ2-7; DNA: TGCGCCAGCAGCCAAGACGGGAAAGTAAGTCCTCTGAAGTCGACCTACGAGCAGTACTTC; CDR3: CASSQDGKVSPLKSTYEQYF
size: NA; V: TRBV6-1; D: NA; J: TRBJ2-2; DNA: TGTGCCAGCAGTGCGTACGCGATCACCGGGGAGCTGTTTTTT; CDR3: CASSAYAITGELFF
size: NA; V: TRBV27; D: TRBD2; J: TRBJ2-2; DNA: TGTGCCAGCAGTTTCAGCGGGAGGGCCGGGGAGCTGTTTTTT; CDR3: CASSFSGRAGELFF
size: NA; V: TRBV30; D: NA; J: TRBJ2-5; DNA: TGTGCCTGGAGGAGGTTTAGCGGAAAGTACCAAGAGACCCAGTACTTC; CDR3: CAWRRFSGKYQETQYF
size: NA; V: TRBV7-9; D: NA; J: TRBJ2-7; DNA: TGTGCCAGCCAAGGGGGGGCATATTACGAGCAGTACTTC; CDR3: CASQGGAYYEQYF
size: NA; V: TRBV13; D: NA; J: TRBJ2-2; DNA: TGTGCCAGCACTCTTGAGACTTCGAACACCGGGGAGCTGTTTTTT; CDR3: CASTLETSNTGELFF
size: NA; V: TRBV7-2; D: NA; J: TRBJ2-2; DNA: TGTGCCAGCAGCTTAGGGGTCGGGAGCACCGGGGAGCTGTTTTTT; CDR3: CASSLGVGSTGELFF
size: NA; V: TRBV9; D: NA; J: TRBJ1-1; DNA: TGTGCCAGCAACGGGGGAGGCATGAATACTGAAGCTTTCTTT; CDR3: CASNGGGMNTEAFF
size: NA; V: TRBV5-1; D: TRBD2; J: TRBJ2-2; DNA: TGCGCCAGCAGCTTGGTAGGGACTAGCGACACCGGGGAGCTGTTTTTT; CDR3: CASSLVGTSDTGELFF
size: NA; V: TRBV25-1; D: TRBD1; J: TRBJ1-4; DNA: TGTGCCAGCAGTGTAGTAGAAACCACCGGGACAGAAAATGAAAAACTGTTTTTT; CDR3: CASSVVETTGTENEKLFF
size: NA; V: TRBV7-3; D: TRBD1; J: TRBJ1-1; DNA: TGTGCCAGCAGCTCGACAGGGCAAAACACTGAAGCTTTCTTT; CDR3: CASSSTGQNTEAFF
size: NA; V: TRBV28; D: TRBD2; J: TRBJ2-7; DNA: TGTGCCAGCAGCCTGATCGATCGCTTCGGGACTACGTCCTACGAGCAGTACTTC; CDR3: CASSLIDRFGTTSYEQYF
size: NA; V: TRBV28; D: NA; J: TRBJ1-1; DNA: TGTGCCAGCAGTTTTGGCAGTAAAGCTTTCTTT; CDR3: CASSFGSKAFF
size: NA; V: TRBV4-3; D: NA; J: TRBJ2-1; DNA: TGCGCCAGCAGCCTCGCTAGCTACTCCTACAATGAGCAGTTCTTC; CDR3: CASSLASYSYNEQFF
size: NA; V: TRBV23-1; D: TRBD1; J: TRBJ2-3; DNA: TGCGCCAGCTTCAAGGACAGGCCTAGCACAGATACGCAGTATTTT; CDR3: CASFKDRPSTDTQYF